This is a list of T cell receptor beta chains from one sample in a study of monozygotic twins with inflammatory bowel disease. TCRdb reprocessed the 5' RACE reads and stores each CDR3 protein as one record, lacking DNA. This sample's clone table lists 350,000 to 550,000 distinct CDR3 sequences. Material: blood. The receptors were gathered from a human donor with ulcerative colitis or Crohn's disease, or a healthy co-twin of an affected twin (not recorded which). Each CDR3 is given with its conserved first and last residue. Each record gives: V gene, J gene, CDR3 protein.

TRBV29-1,TRBJ2-7,CSAERVLGEQYF
TRBV19,TRBJ1-1,CASTRPGTNTEAFF
TRBV20-1,TRBJ2-1,CSAAMRSLSANEQFF
TRBV7-2,TRBJ2-1,CASSSVGQNYNEQFF
TRBV5-1,TRBJ1-2,CASSSAGGLNRGLYGYTF
TRBV4-1,TRBJ2-5,CASSQEGDRLVWTQYF
TRBV6-5,TRBJ2-7,CASSYLMGQGQYF
TRBV5-1,TRBJ1-1,CASSLGPHGGDTEAFF
TRBV6-2/TRBV6-3,TRBJ2-4,CASSSAQGSGAKNIQYF
TRBV5-6,TRBJ1-1,CASSLDGGLNTEAFF
TRBV24-1,TRBJ2-1,CATSDLAGETYNEQFF
TRBV30,TRBJ1-6,CAWTYGSYNSPLHF
TRBV5-1,TRBJ1-5,CASSLEGRDQPQHF
TRBV7-2,TRBJ2-7,CASSGRASTSYEQYF
TRBV5-1,TRBJ1-2,CASSLVAGGQGDGYTF
TRBV20-1,TRBJ1-1,CSARGRGLGTEAFF
TRBV15,TRBJ1-1,CATNIDGNTEAFF
TRBV10-3,TRBJ2-2,CASQGVNTGELFF
TRBV30,TRBJ1-2,CAWRPGPNYGYTF
TRBV6-1,TRBJ1-5,CANSRQGGNQPQHF
TRBV10-3,TRBJ2-1,CAISRDRGYNEQFF
TRBV20-1,TRBJ1-1,CSGQQDPMNTEAFF
TRBV6-1,TRBJ2-1,CASRSLGTGDNEQFF
TRBV10-3,TRBJ2-2,CAISDAGTGLTGELFF
TRBV20-1,TRBJ2-7,CSAALPSTSGSYEQYF
TRBV3-1,TRBJ2-6,CASSTRQSSGANVLTF
TRBV6-1,TRBJ1-6,CASGSSGTGDFKNSPLHF
TRBV28,TRBJ2-2,CASSLLVSVPGELFF
TRBV18,TRBJ2-1,CASSPASGRQHEQFF
TRBV10-3,TRBJ2-7,CAIGGRGSTYEQYF
TRBV18,TRBJ2-7,CASSPLDSSYEQYF
TRBV6-5,TRBJ2-2,CASSYSWLAGDTGELFF
TRBV20-1,TRBJ2-7,CSTEGDVNTYEQYF
TRBV20-1,TRBJ1-1,CSARGTVDTEAFF
TRBV10-3,TRBJ2-2,CAISDRRGNGELFF
TRBV5-1,TRBJ1-5,CASRRDLQGNQPQHF
TRBV6-1,TRBJ2-2,CASSEGYTGELFF
TRBV10-3,TRBJ2-1,CAISDGGAPYNEQFF
TRBV3-1,TRBJ1-4,CASSLGLREELFF
TRBV4-1,TRBJ2-7,CASSQGPASTEQYF
TRBV5-1,TRBJ2-1,CASSPSGKYNEQFF
TRBV5-6,TRBJ1-2,CASSLPEVYGYTF
TRBV9,TRBJ2-7,CASSQTGWTYEQYF
TRBV7-2,TRBJ2-5,CASSLVPGQGAETQYF
TRBV7-9,TRBJ2-7,CASSDRTGNLHEQYF
TRBV5-1,TRBJ1-3,CASSLAATGVGNTIYF
TRBV7-2,TRBJ2-2,CASSSGTPPGELFF
TRBV5-1,TRBJ2-1,CASSAFGTSASYNEQFF
TRBV5-1,TRBJ1-6,CASSLGDSRRNSPLHF
TRBV20-1,TRBJ1-5,CSAPGRTDQPQHF
TRBV5-1,TRBJ2-3,CASSLGDRIGTDTQYF
TRBV19,TRBJ1-1,CASSAAKGPGLRF
TRBV3-1,TRBJ1-1,CASSLWGAPGAFF
TRBV7-9,TRBJ1-4,CASSTGTALNEKLFF
TRBV28,TRBJ1-5,CASSSTALGQPQHF